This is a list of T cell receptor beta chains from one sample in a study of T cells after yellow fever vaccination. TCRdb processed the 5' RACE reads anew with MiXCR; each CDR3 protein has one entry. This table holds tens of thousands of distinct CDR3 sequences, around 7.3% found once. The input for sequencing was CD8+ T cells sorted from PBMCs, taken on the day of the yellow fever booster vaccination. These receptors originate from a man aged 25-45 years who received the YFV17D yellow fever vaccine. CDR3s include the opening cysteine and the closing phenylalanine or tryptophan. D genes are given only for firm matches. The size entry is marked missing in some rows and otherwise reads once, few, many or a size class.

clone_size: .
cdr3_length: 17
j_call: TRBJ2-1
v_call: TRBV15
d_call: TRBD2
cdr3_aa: CATSPYSGRADGNEQFF
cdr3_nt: TGTGCCACCAGTCCTTATAGCGGGAGGGCCGACGGCAATGAGCAGTTCTTC

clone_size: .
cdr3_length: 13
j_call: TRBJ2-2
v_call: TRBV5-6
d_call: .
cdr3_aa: CASSFDATGELFF
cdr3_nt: TGTGCCAGCAGCTTCGATGCCACCGGGGAGCTGTTTTTT

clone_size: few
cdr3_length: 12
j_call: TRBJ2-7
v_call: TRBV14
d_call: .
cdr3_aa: CASSQENYEQYF
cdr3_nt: TGTGCCAGCAGCCAAGAAAACTACGAGCAGTACTTC

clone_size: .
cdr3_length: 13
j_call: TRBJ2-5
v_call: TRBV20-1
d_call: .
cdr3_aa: CSTKHQVAETQYF
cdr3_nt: TGCAGTACCAAACACCAGGTAGCGGAGACCCAGTACTTC

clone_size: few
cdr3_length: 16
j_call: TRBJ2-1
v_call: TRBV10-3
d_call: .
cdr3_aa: CAISEPPEGRYNEQFF
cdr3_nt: TGTGCCATCAGTGAGCCCCCGGAAGGGAGGTACAATGAGCAGTTCTTC

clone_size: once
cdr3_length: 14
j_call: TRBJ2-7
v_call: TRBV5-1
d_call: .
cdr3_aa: CASSLGQPNSEQYF
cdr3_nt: TGCGCCAGCAGCTTAGGACAGCCTAATAGCGAGCAGTACTTC

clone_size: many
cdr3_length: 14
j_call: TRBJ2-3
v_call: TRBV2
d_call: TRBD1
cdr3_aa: CASNWGQGRDTQYF
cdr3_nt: TGTGCCAGCAATTGGGGACAGGGGCGGGATACGCAGTATTTT

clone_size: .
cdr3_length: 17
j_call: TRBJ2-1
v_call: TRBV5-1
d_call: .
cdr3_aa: CASSWASMIGPGDEQFF
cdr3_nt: TGCGCCAGCAGCTGGGCTTCTATGATAGGGCCGGGGGATGAGCAGTTCTTC

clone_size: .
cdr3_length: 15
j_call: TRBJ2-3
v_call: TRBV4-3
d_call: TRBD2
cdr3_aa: CASSLTSGPTDTQYF
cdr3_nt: TGCGCCAGCAGCCTAACTAGCGGACCCACAGATACGCAGTATTTT

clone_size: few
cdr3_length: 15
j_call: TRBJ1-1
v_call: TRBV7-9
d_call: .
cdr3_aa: CASSLFVGINTEAFF
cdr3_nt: TGTGCCAGCAGCTTATTTGTAGGTATTAACACTGAAGCTTTCTTT

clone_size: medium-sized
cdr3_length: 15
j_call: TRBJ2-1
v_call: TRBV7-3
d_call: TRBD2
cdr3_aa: CASSPAAGVVYEQFF
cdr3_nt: TGTGCCAGCAGCCCCGCGGCGGGAGTAGTCTATGAGCAGTTCTTC